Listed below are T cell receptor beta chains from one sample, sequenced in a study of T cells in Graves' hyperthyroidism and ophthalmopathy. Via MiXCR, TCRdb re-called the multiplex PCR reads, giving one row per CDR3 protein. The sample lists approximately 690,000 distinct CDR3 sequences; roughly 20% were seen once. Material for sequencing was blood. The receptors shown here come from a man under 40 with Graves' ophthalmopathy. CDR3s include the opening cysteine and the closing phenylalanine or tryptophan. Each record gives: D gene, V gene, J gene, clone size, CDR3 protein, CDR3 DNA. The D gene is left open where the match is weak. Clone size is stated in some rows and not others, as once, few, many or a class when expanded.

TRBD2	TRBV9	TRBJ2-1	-	CASSTPGTSGSNEQFF	TGTGCCAGCAGCACCCCCGGGACTAGCGGCTCCAATGAGCAGTTCTTC
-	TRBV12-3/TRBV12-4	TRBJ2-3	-	CASSLDSPSTDTQYF	TGTGCCAGCAGTTTGGACTCCCCCAGCACAGATACGCAGTATTTT
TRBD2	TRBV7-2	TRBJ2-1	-	CASSPLLASAYNEQFF	TGTGCCAGCAGCCCGCTACTAGCGTCCGCCTACAATGAGCAGTTCTTC
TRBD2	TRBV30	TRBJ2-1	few	CAWTLSTSGVYNEQFF	TGTGCCTGGACTCTCTCGACTAGCGGAGTCTACAATGAGCAGTTCTTC
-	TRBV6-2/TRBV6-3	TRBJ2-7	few	CASSYGSPGASYEQYF	TGTGCCAGCAGTTACGGTTCTCCAGGGGCCTCCTACGAGCAGTACTTC
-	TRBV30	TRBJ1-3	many	CAWTGGSGNTIYF	TGTGCCTGGACGGGCGGATCTGGAAACACCATATATTTT
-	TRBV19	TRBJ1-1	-	CASSIGQWTEAFF	TGTGCCAGTAGTATTGGACAGTGGACTGAAGCTTTCTTT
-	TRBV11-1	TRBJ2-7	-	CASSSSLHEQYF	TGTGCCAGCAGCTCTTCACTTCACGAGCAGTACTTC
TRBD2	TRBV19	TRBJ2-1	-	CASSIGAGDRNEQFF	TGTGCCAGTAGTATTGGAGCGGGAGACCGTAATGAGCAGTTCTTC
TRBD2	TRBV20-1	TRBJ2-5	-	CSASGLAGVFRVVEETQYF	TGCAGTGCTTCCGGACTAGCGGGAGTATTCCGGGTGGTTGAAGAGACCCAGTACTTC
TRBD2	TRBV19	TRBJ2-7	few	CASSLRLGAGVPYEQYF	TGTGCCAGTAGTCTCCGACTTGGAGCGGGAGTACCCTACGAGCAGTACTTC
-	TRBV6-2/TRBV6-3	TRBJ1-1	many	CASSPRVGTEAFF	TGTGCCAGCAGCCCCCGGGTTGGCACTGAAGCTTTCTTT
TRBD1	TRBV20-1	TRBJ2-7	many	CSARDREYEQYF	TGCAGTGCTAGGGACAGGGAGTATGAGCAGTACTTC
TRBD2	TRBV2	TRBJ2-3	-	CASSFGTRATDTQYF	TGTGCCAGCAGTTTCGGGACTAGGGCCACAGATACGCAGTATTTT
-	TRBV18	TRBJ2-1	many	CASSPQGKYNEQFF	TGTGCCAGCTCACCACAAGGGAAATACAATGAGCAGTTCTTC
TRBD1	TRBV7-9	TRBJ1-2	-	CASSSPKDRGRGYTF	TGTGCCAGCAGCTCTCCCAAGGACAGGGGAAGAGGCTACACCTTC
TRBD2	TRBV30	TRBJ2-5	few	CAWSAQLAGGQETQYF	TGTGCCTGGAGTGCTCAGCTAGCGGGCGGCCAAGAGACCCAGTACTTC
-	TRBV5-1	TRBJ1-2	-	CASSYVGSDYGYTF	TGTGCCAGCAGCTACGTGGGGTCTGACTATGGCTACACCTTC
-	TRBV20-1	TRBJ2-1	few	CSASDPESSYNEQFF	TGCAGTGCTAGTGATCCGGAGAGCTCCTACAATGAGCAGTTCTTC
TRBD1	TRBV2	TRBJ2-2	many	CASRADRAGGELFF	TGTGCCAGCAGGGCGGACAGGGCGGGCGGGGAGCTGTTTTTT
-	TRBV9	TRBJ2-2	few	CASSWGAGEDTGELFF	TGTGCCAGCAGCTGGGGGGCGGGAGAGGACACCGGGGAGCTGTTTTTT
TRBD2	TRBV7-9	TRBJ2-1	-	CASTPRGGAGTSGYNEQFF	TGTGCCAGCACCCCCCGGGGGGGGGCAGGGACTAGCGGGTACAATGAGCAGTTCTTC
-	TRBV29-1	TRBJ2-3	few	CSVTPGSTDTQYF	TGCAGCGTCACCCCGGGCAGCACAGATACGCAGTATTTT
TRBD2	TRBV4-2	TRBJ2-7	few	CASSQGTSASYEQYF	TGTGCCAGCAGCCAGGGGACTAGCGCCTCCTACGAGCAGTACTTC
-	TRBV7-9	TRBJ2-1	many	CASSFSYPTTLAGWDNEQFF	TGTGCCAGCAGCTTTTCGTACCCTACGACTTTGGCGGGATGGGACAATGAGCAGTTCTTC
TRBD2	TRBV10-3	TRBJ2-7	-	CATFSGSLYEQYF	TGTGCCACCTTTAGCGGGAGTCTGTACGAGCAGTACTTC
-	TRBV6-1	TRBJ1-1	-	CASSQYADGTDTEAFF	TGTGCCAGCAGTCAATACGCGGACGGAACAGACACTGAAGCTTTCTTT
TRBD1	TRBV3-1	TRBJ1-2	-	CASSQPTGALGYGYTF	TGTGCCAGCAGCCAACCGACAGGGGCGTTGGGCTATGGCTACACCTTC
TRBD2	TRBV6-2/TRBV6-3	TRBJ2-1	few	CASTRGVQYNEQFF	TGTGCCAGCACACGGGGGGTACAGTACAATGAGCAGTTCTTC
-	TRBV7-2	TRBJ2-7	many	CASSLTPQGYEQYF	TGTGCCAGCAGCTTGACTCCGCAGGGCTACGAGCAGTACTTC
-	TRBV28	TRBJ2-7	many	CASSSASGGPYEQYF	TGTGCCAGCAGTTCAGCCTCAGGAGGGCCCTACGAGCAGTACTTC
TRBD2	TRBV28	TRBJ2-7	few	CASSSSSGRWSSYEQYF	TGTGCCAGCAGTTCCTCTAGCGGGAGATGGAGCTCCTACGAGCAGTACTTC
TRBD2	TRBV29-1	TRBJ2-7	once	CSVEERGGRPYEQYF	TGCAGCGTTGAAGAAAGAGGCGGGAGACCCTACGAGCAGTACTTC
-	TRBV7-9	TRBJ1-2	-	CASSLAETPGSYTF	TGTGCCAGCAGCTTAGCGGAAACGCCCGGTAGCTACACCTTC
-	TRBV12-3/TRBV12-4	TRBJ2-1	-	CASSFYGQRNNEQFF	TGTGCCAGCAGTTTTTATGGACAACGGAACAATGAGCAGTTCTTC
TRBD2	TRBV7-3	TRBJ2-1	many	CASSPLAGRGNEQFF	TGTGCCAGCAGCCCCTTAGCGGGGAGGGGCAATGAGCAGTTCTTC
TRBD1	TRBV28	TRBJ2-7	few	CASLDRGVFDEQYF	TGTGCCAGCCTTGACAGGGGGGTATTTGACGAGCAGTACTTC
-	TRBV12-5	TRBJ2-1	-	CASGFSPYNERFF	TGTGCTAGTGGTTTCAGCCCCTACAATGAGCGGTTCTTC
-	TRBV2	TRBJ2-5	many	CASSGGVSQYF	TGTGCCAGCAGCGGGGGTGTGTCCCAGTACTTC
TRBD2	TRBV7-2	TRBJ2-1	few	CASSFGGVGVGAGFNEQFF	TGTGCCAGCAGCTTCGGCGGCGTAGGGGTAGGAGCGGGGTTTAATGAGCAGTTCTTC
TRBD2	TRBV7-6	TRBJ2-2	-	CASSREVIGELFF	TGTGCCAGCAGCCGGGAGGTGATCGGGGAGCTGTTTTTT
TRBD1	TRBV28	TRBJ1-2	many	CASNRPGQGLDGYTF	TGTGCCAGCAACCGCCCGGGACAGGGGTTAGATGGCTACACCTTC
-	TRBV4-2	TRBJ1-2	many	CASSQDLGVYGYTF	TGTGCCAGCAGCCAAGATCTAGGGGTCTATGGCTACACCTTC
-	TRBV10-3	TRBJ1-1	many	CAIRGEGLNTEAFF	TGTGCCATCAGGGGAGAGGGGCTTAACACTGAAGCTTTCTTT
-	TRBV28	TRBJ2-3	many	CASRPGEIGTDTQYF	TGTGCCAGCAGGCCCGGGGAGATCGGCACAGATACGCAGTATTTT
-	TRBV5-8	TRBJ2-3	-	CASSPFVKITGISTDTQYF	TGTGCCAGCAGCCCGTTTGTGAAAATAACAGGGATTAGCACAGATACGCAGTATTTT
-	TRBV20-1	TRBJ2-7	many	CSVTGRSSYEQYF	TGCAGTGTAACCGGGCGGAGCTCCTACGAGCAGTACTTC
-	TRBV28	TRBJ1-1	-	CASSSEFIQAFF	TGTGCCAGCAGTTCAGAATTCATCCAAGCTTTCTTT
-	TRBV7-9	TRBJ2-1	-	CASSLVRVYNEQFF	TGTGCCAGCAGCTTAGTCAGGGTCTACAATGAGCAGTTCTTC
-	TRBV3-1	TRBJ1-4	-	CASSGQYLEKLFF	TGTGCCAGCAGCGGACAGTATTTGGAAAAACTGTTTTTT
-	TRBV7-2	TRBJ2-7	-	CASSLEGSSLYEQYF	TGTGCCAGCAGCTTAGAGGGGTCCTCCCTATACGAGCAGTACTTC
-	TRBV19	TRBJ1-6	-	CASSFGTGTANSPLHF	TGTGCCAGTAGTTTTGGAACAGGGACGGCGAATTCACCCCTCCACTTT
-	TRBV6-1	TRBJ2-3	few	CASTRTRTDTQYF	TGTGCCAGCACTCGGACTCGCACAGATACGCAGTATTTT
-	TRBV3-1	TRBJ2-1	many	CASSRPSSYNEQFF	TGTGCCAGCAGCCGCCCAAGCTCCTACAATGAGCAGTTCTTC
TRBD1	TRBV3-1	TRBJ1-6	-	CASSQDRLATGGTNSPLHF	TGTGCCAGCAGCCAAGATAGGCTAGCGACAGGGGGAACCAATTCACCCCTCCACTTT
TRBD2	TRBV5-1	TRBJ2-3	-	CASTPLAGTDTQYF	TGCGCCAGCACCCCCCTAGCGGGCACAGATACGCAGTATTTT
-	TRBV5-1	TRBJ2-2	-	CASSWGIDSSTGELFF	TGCGCCAGCAGCTGGGGCATAGACAGCTCAACCGGGGAGCTGTTTTTT
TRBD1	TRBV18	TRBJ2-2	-	CASSTNRGQTGELFF	TGTGCCAGCTCGACAAACAGGGGACAGACCGGGGAGCTGTTTTTT